The sample holds a few counts of the clone carrying this T cell receptor beta chain. Its specificity is unknown. A single record per CDR3 protein comes from TCRdb applying MiXCR to the reads. The sample has 550,000 to 700,000 distinct CDR3 sequences; 40% are singletons. The germline V and J ends were trimmed by 5 bases and 5 bases, with 13 bases remaining between them. Germline-derived CDR1 and CDR2 are SEHNR and FQNEAQ (reference sequence). This CDR3 is 14 amino acids long. The data are from a study of T cell repertoires in cytomegalovirus infection. Across the whole study: A matching HLA type, together with CMV infection, was signaled by public TCR beta signatures.

This sequence joins TRBV7-9 and TRBJ2-1; D unclear. This clonotype was obtained from a human donor in good health (CMV status not recorded). Some clones in this sample may be carry-over from other donors' samples. The sequencing used cultured PBMCs, collected from culture after CMV antigen stimulation. The CDR3 DNA is TGTGCCAGCAGCCCCCCCGGTATAAACAATGAGCAGTTCTTC. Its translation is CASSPPGINNEQFF.